Below, one TCR beta chain is given with its context. These data come from a study of blood T cell repertoires in COVID-19. The germline V and J ends were trimmed by 4 bases and 8 bases, with 14 bases remaining between them. The germline CDR1 and CDR2 sequences are MNHEY and SMNVEV (reference sequence). There are 13 residues in the CDR3. TCRdb's copy holds only in-frame clones and misses some; the assay was immunoSEQ multiplex PCR. The data show 500,000 or so clones, approximately 90% seen once. The sequencing sample was made of PBMCs or T cells enriched from blood (not recorded which). This receptor was obtained from a woman aged 18-29 years who had recovered from COVID-19. V is TRBV27 and J is TRBJ1-2; D is perhaps TRBD1 (6 bases). As DNA, the CDR3 is TGTGCCAGCAGTTCACAGGGTCTAAGCGGCTACACCTTC. This codes for CASSSQGLSGYTF.